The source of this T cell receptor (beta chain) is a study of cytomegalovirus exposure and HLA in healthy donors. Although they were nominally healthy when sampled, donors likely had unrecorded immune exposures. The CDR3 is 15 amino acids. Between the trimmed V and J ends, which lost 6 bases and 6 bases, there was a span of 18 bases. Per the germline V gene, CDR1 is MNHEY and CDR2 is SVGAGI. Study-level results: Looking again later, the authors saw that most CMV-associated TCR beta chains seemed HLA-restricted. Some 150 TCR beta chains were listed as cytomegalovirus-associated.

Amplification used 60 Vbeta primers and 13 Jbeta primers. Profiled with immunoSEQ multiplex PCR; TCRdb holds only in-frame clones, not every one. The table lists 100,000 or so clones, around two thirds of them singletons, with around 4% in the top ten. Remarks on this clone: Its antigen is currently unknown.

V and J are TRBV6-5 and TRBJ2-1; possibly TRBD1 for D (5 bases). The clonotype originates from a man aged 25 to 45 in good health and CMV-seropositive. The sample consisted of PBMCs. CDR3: CASRRIGAGSNEQFF. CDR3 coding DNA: TGTGCCAGCAGGAGAATAGGGGCAGGTTCCAATGAGCAGTTCTTC.